Each of the 10 T cell receptor beta chains below was sequenced from the same sample in a study of blood T cell repertoires in COVID-19. Data came from immunoSEQ multiplex PCR; TCRdb stores just in-frame clones and leaves some out. The data contain 150,000 to 200,000 clones, approximately 90% of them singletons. Sequencing was done on a sample of peripheral blood. The receptors shown here come from a woman aged 60-75 years who had recovered from COVID-19.

V and J are TRBV9 and TRBJ1-2; 7 nucleotides match TRBD1. J lost 2 bases, V lost 3 bases, and 7 bases had no gene match. The CDR3 is 15 amino acids. Germline CDR1 reads SGDLS; CDR2 reads YYNGEE. CDR3 sequence: CASSGDSYLNYGYTF. CDR3 nucleotide sequence: TGTGCCAGCAGCGGGGACAGTTACCTAAACTATGGCTACACCTTC.

The chain links TRBV4-2 to TRBJ2-2; D possibly corresponds to TRBD2 (6 bases). The ends were cut back, 0 bases at V and 7 bases at J, with 15 bases in the middle. The CDR3 totals 16 residues. Germline lookup yields CDR1 LGHNA and CDR2 YNFKEQ. The CDR3 DNA sequence: TGTGCCAGCAGCCAAGACTTCCGGGGGATTAGCGGGGAGCTGTTTTTT. It translates to CASSQDFRGISGELFF.

This sequence joins TRBV3-1 (or the pseudogene TRBV3-2) and TRBJ2-1; no definite D call. The CDR3 spans 13 residues. The germline CDR1 and CDR2 sequences are LGHDT and YNNKEL (reference sequence). The V gene lost 1 base and the J gene lost 5 bases, with 6 bases spanning the gap. CDR3 DNA sequence: TGTGCCAGCAGCCAAGTTCTAAACAATGAGCAGTTCTTC. Translation: CASSQVLNNEQFF.

The CDR3 protein is CASSPWSQETQYF. The CDR3 DNA is TGTGCCAGCAGCCCCTGGAGCCAAGAGACCCAGTACTTC. This chain joins TRBV7-2 and TRBJ2-5; D is ambiguous. The CDR3 contains 13 residues. The ends were cut back, 5 bases at V and 1 base at J, with 8 bases in the middle. Germline V gene sequence: CDR1 SGHTA, CDR2 FQGNSA.

The CDR3 sequence is CATSDRGHREAFF. The CDR3 DNA follows: TGTGCCACCAGTGACCGGGGACATCGAGAAGCTTTCTTT. The chain uses TRBV24-1 and TRBJ1-1; possible D gene TRBD1, 6 bases. There are 13 residues in the CDR3. Germline V lookup: CDR1 KGHDR, CDR2 SFDVKD. V was clipped by 4 bases and J by 8 bases, with 13 bases between them.

This clone was seen once. The chain couples TRBV3-1 (or the pseudogene TRBV3-2) to TRBJ2-3, with 14 bases fitting TRBD2. This CDR3 spans 18 amino acids. Germline CDR1 reads LGHDT; CDR2 reads YNNKEL (reference sequence). The V and J ends lost 4 bases and 0 bases, in that order; junction bases with no gene match: 6. The DNA for the CDR3 is TGTGCCAGCAGCCTCTGGACTAGCGGGGGGTCTAGCACAGATACGCAGTATTTT. It is translated as CASSLWTSGGSSTDTQYF.

V is TRBV19 and J is TRBJ2-1; TRBD1 agrees at 11 bases. Trimming took 7 bases from V and 5 from J; bases not matched to a gene: 7. The CDR3 has 15 residues. Germline loops: CDR1 LNHDA, CDR2 SQIVND (reference sequence). The chain's CDR3 is CASNLRDRGNNEQFF. CDR3 DNA sequence: TGTGCCAGTAACCTACGGGACAGGGGGAACAATGAGCAGTTCTTC.

V is TRBV19 and J is TRBJ2-1; tentatively, D is TRBD2 (6 bases). V was trimmed by 2 bases and J by 0 bases, leaving 11 bases between them. The CDR3 covers 16 residues. The germline CDR1 and CDR2 sequences are LNHDA and SQIVND (reference sequence). The CDR3 loop is CASSILARSSYNEQFF. Here the CDR3 DNA reads TGTGCCAGTAGTATACTAGCGCGGAGCTCCTACAATGAGCAGTTCTTC.

CDR3 sequence: CASRRDQETQYF. Here the CDR3 DNA reads TGTGCCAGCAGGCGGGACCAAGAGACCCAGTACTTC. The chain links TRBV2 to TRBJ2-5, with D possibly TRBD2 on 5 matching bases. Trimming took 6 bases from V and 0 from J, leaving 5 bases between them. The CDR3 loop spans 12 amino acids. The germline V gene has CDR1 SNHLY and CDR2 FYNNEI.

The chain combines TRBV5-1 with TRBJ1-1; D is ambiguous. CDR1 is SGHRS and CDR2 is YFSETQ in the germline V gene. This CDR3 contains 15 residues. With 0 bases removed from V and 3 bases from J, the gap between germline ends came to 12 bases. CDR3 amino acids: CASSLALGEDTEAFF. The CDR3 DNA is TGCGCCAGCAGCTTGGCCCTCGGGGAGGACACTGAAGCTTTCTTT.